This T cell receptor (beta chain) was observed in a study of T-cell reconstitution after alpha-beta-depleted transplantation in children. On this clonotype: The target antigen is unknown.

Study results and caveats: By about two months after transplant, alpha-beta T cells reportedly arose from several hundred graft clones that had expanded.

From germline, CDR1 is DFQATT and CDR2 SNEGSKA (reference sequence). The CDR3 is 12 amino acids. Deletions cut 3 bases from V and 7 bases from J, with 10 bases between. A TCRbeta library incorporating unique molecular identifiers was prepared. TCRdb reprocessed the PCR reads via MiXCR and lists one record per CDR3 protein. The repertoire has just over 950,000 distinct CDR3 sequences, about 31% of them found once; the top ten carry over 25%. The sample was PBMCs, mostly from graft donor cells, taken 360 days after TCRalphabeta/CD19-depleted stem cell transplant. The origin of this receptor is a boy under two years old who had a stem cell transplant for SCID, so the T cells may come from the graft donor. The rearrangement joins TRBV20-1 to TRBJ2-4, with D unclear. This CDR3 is CSARVLGNIQYF. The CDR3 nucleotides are TGCAGTGCTAGGGTCCTGGGGAACATTCAGTACTTC.